These T cell receptor beta chains were read from a single sample in a study of T-cell reconstitution after alpha-beta-depleted transplantation in children. One entry per CDR3 protein, called by TCRdb with MiXCR from the PCR reads. The sample carries roughly 310,000 distinct CDR3 sequences, around 25% recorded once. This specimen consisted of PBMCs, mostly from graft donor cells, obtained 180 days after TCRalphabeta/CD19-depleted stem cell transplant. The source is a male patient younger than 18 who had a stem cell transplant for acute lymphoblastic leukemia, so the T cells may come from the graft donor. The CDR3 runs from the conserved cysteine through the conserved F or W. A D gene is named only where the DNA matches it firmly. Only some rows state a clone size, as once, few, many or a class for expanded clones.

>TRBD2|TRBJ2-1|NA|TRBV20-1
TGCAGTGCTAGAGAAGGACTAGCGGCACCATCCTCCTACAATGAGCAGTTCTTC
CSAREGLAAPSSYNEQFF
>NA|TRBJ2-7|few|TRBV3-1
TGTGCCAGCAGTAGACGGCAGTCCTACGAGCAGTACTTC
CASSRRQSYEQYF
>NA|TRBJ1-1|NA|TRBV5-1
TGCGCCAGCAGCCCACAGGGAAGAACTGAAGCTTTCTTT
CASSPQGRTEAFF
>NA|TRBJ1-4|NA|TRBV7-2
TGTGCCAGCAGCTTAGGCTTTTTCCTTGCAACTAATGAAAAACTGTTTTTT
CASSLGFFLATNEKLFF
>NA|TRBJ2-7|NA|TRBV5-6
TGTGCCAGCAGCTTGGGGGGTTTTCATGTCGGCGGGCAGTACTTC
CASSLGGFHVGGQYF
>TRBD1|TRBJ2-1|few|TRBV15
TGTGCCACCAGCGGCCCCGGGACAGACAATGAGCAGTTCTTC
CATSGPGTDNEQFF
>NA|TRBJ2-5|few|TRBV20-1
TGCAGTGCTAGAGTCTGGTTTTCGGGCGGTCAAGAGACCCAGTACTTC
CSARVWFSGGQETQYF
>NA|TRBJ2-2|NA|TRBV5-1
TGCGCCAGCAGCTTGCGTAGCGTTGCGAACACCGGGGAGCTGTTTTTT
CASSLRSVANTGELFF
>TRBD2|TRBJ2-1|NA|TRBV5-1
TGCGCCAGCAGCTTGATTTCCAGCGGGGCCCACAATGAGCAGTTCTTC
CASSLISSGAHNEQFF
>NA|TRBJ1-2|few|TRBV7-2
TGTGCCAGCAGCTTAGAAAGCCGTTTCGGCTACACCTTC
CASSLESRFGYTF
>TRBD2|TRBJ2-7|NA|TRBV3-1
TGTGCCAGCAGCTACGGTGCGGGAGGAGCCTACGAGCAGTACTTC
CASSYGAGGAYEQYF
>TRBD2|TRBJ2-1|few|TRBV12-3/TRBV12-4
TGTGCCAGCAGTTCTTTGACTAGCAGGGTTGGCAATGAGCAGTTCTTC
CASSSLTSRVGNEQFF
>NA|TRBJ1-1|NA|TRBV12-3/TRBV12-4
TGTGCCAGCAGTTCAGGGTTGGGGGCTTTCTTT
CASSSGLGAFF
>NA|TRBJ1-2|NA|TRBV5-1
TGCGCCAGCAGCTTGGGGAGGGAAAGCGGCTACACCTTC
CASSLGRESGYTF
>NA|TRBJ2-1|few|TRBV20-1
TGCAGTGCTACCGGACTGGGCAATGAGCAGTTCTTC
CSATGLGNEQFF
>NA|TRBJ1-2|few|TRBV6-5
TGTGCCAGCAGTTACGGCGGGGACTATGGCTACACCTTC
CASSYGGDYGYTF
>NA|TRBJ2-5|NA|TRBV15
TGTGCCACCAGCAGAGGATTGGGAAGGGAGGAGACCCAGTACTTC
CATSRGLGREETQYF
>TRBD1|TRBJ2-3|few|TRBV5-1
TGCGCCAGCAGCTCATTTACGACAGGGGCGGGAGATACGCAGTATTTT
CASSSFTTGAGDTQYF
>NA|TRBJ2-6|NA|TRBV2
TGTGCCAGTCTGGGAACTGGGGCCAACGTCCTGACTTTC
CASLGTGANVLTF
>NA|TRBJ2-4|NA|TRBV7-2
TGTGCCAGCAGCCATCAGGGACGGAAAAACATTCAGTACTTC
CASSHQGRKNIQYF
>TRBD2|TRBJ2-7|few|TRBV7-9
TGTGCCAGCAGCTTTGGACTAGCGGGAGCCCACGAGCAGTACTTC
CASSFGLAGAHEQYF
>TRBD2|TRBJ2-1|NA|TRBV5-1
TGCGCCAGCAGCTTTCGGTCTAGCGGGAGGGCCGATGAGCAGTTCTTC
CASSFRSSGRADEQFF
>NA|TRBJ2-7|NA|TRBV7-9
TGTGCCAGCAGCTTTACCCCCGGGGCCTACGAGCAGTACTTC
CASSFTPGAYEQYF
>TRBD2|TRBJ2-7|few|TRBV5-1
TGCGCCAGCAGCTTGGCCCCCGTAGCGACTAGCGGGACCTACGAGCAGTACTTC
CASSLAPVATSGTYEQYF
>TRBD1|TRBJ2-7|NA|TRBV6-6
TGTGCCAGCAGTTTTACAGGGGTGGGCGAGCAGTACTTC
CASSFTGVGEQYF
>TRBD1|TRBJ1-2|NA|TRBV7-6
TGTGCCAGCAGCTTAGCGTCCACAGGGGGCGGGTATGGCTACACCTTC
CASSLASTGGGYGYTF
>NA|TRBJ2-1|NA|TRBV7-6
TGTGCCAGCAGCTTAAGGTTGGGTGGGAGATTCGGGAATTCCTACAATGAGCAGTTCTTC
CASSLRLGGRFGNSYNEQFF
>NA|TRBJ2-7|few|TRBV29-1
TGCAGCGTTGGGACCTCCTACGAGCAGTACTTC
CSVGTSYEQYF
>NA|TRBJ1-5|NA|TRBV6-1
TGTGCCAGCAGCCTGTCTTCTAGCAATCAGCCCCAGCATTTT
CASSLSSSNQPQHF
>TRBD1|TRBJ2-3|once|TRBV11-1
TGTGCCAGCAGCTCTAGGGACAGCTTCTTGAATAAGCAGTATTTT
CASSSRDSFLNKQYF
>TRBD2|TRBJ2-7|few|TRBV4-1
TGCGCCAGCAGCCAAAGGGAACCGACCCTAGCGGGATATTCCTACGAGCAGTACTTC
CASSQREPTLAGYSYEQYF
>NA|TRBJ2-1|NA|TRBV25-1
TGTGCCAGCAGTGTCGGTAGGGTGGAGCAGTTCTTC
CASSVGRVEQFF
>TRBD1|TRBJ2-5|few|TRBV5-5
TGTGCCAGCAGCTCGACAGGGTGGGTGGGAGTCTCAGAGACCCAGTACTTC
CASSSTGWVGVSETQYF
>NA|TRBJ1-1|NA|TRBV12-5
TGTGCTAAAGGGTCCGGGAGGAGAGCCATGAACACTGAAGCTTTCTTT
CAKGSGRRAMNTEAFF